This T cell receptor (beta chain) was captured by sequencing in a study of shared clonotypes between healthy human individuals. Across the study: In total, the donors were two women and a few men aged 18 to 49. Three plates were used per donor for CD4 naive, three for CD4 memory, two for CD8 naive and one for CD8 memory.

Details on this clone: Its specificity is unknown.

This CDR3 has 15 amino acids. J lost 4 bases, V lost 6 bases, and 9 bases had no gene match. Germline V gene lookup returns CDR1 MNHEY and CDR2 SVGAGI. Study-wide results and caveats: A few donors had 4% to 5% of their naive CD4 clonotypes in common.

Here immunoSEQ multiplex PCR was the method, and the copy in TCRdb shows in-frame clones only, minus some. This table holds about 980,000 clones, less than 85% found once. A CD45RA+ naive subset and a CD45RA-negative memory subset were split from CD4+ cells. The TCR was taken from a man between 18 and 35 years old in good health. The sample comprised memory CD4+ T cells sorted from blood. The subset is: CD45RA-negative fraction. The chain uses TRBV6-5 and TRBJ1-2, with 9 bases matching TRBD1. CDR3 residues: CASRRIGTGPYGYTF. DNA of the CDR3: TGTGCCAGCAGGCGAATCGGGACAGGGCCCTATGGCTACACCTTC.